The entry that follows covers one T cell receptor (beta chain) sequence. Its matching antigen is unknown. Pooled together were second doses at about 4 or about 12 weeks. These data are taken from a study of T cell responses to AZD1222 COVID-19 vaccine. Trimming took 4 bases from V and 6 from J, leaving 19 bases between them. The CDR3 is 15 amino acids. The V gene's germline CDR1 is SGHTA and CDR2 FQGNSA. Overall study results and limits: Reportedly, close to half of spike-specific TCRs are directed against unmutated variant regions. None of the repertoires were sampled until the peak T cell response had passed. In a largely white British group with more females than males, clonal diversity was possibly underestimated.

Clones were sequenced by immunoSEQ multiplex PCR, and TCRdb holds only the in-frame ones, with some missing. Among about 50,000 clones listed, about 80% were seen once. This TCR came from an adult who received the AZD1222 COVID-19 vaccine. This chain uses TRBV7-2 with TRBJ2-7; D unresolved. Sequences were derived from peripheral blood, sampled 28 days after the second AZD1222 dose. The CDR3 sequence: CASSSSRTPEAEQYF. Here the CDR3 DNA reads TGTGCCAGCAGCTCCTCGCGGACCCCAGAGGCCGAGCAGTACTTC.